A selection of T cell receptor beta chains follows, all from one sample in a study of cytomegalovirus exposure and HLA in healthy donors. Sequencing used immunoSEQ multiplex PCR; TCRdb keeps in-frame clones, though not all of them. Of about 220,000 clones in the sample, roughly 84% were seen once. Sequencing used PBMCs. These receptors originate from a woman aged 30 to 39 in good health and CMV-seropositive. The CDR3 runs from the conserved cysteine through the conserved F or W. The D gene is left open where the match is weak. Clone size appears in some rows only: once, few, many, or a class for an expanded clone.

J gene: TRBJ2-3
clone size: -
V gene: TRBV5-1
D gene: TRBD2
CDR3 protein: CASSLEREGNTQYF
CDR3 DNA: TGCGCCAGCAGCTTGGAACGGGAGGGAAATACGCAGTATTTT

J gene: TRBJ2-3
clone size: -
V gene: TRBV27
D gene: -
CDR3 protein: CASSLGTVRWAGVGPTTDTQYF
CDR3 DNA: TGTGCCAGCAGTTTAGGGACAGTGAGATGGGCGGGAGTGGGACCCACCACAGATACGCAGTATTTT

J gene: TRBJ2-2
clone size: once
V gene: TRBV27
D gene: TRBD2
CDR3 protein: CASSLWGSGSPGELFF
CDR3 DNA: TGTGCCAGCAGTTTATGGGGTAGCGGGAGTCCCGGGGAGCTGTTTTTT

J gene: TRBJ2-2
clone size: -
V gene: TRBV6-5
D gene: -
CDR3 protein: CASSFPSGPNTGELFF
CDR3 DNA: TGTGCCAGCAGTTTTCCCAGCGGGCCAAACACCGGGGAGCTGTTTTTT

J gene: TRBJ1-5
clone size: -
V gene: TRBV6-1
D gene: -
CDR3 protein: CASSDRPRLGNQPQHF
CDR3 DNA: TGTGCCAGCAGTGACCGACCGAGGCTAGGGAATCAGCCCCAGCATTTT

J gene: TRBJ1-5
clone size: -
V gene: TRBV30
D gene: -
CDR3 protein: CAWSPYSNQPQHF
CDR3 DNA: TGTGCCTGGAGCCCGTATAGCAATCAGCCCCAGCATTTT

J gene: TRBJ1-1
clone size: -
V gene: TRBV19
D gene: TRBD1
CDR3 protein: CASSMQGAAEAFF
CDR3 DNA: TGTGCCAGTAGTATGCAGGGGGCCGCTGAAGCTTTCTTT

J gene: TRBJ2-1
clone size: -
V gene: TRBV9
D gene: TRBD2
CDR3 protein: CASSVGAGSLYNEQFF
CDR3 DNA: TGTGCCAGCAGCGTAGGAGCGGGATCCCTCTACAATGAGCAGTTCTTC

J gene: TRBJ1-2
clone size: few
V gene: TRBV7-2
D gene: -
CDR3 protein: CASSLANYGYTF
CDR3 DNA: TGTGCCAGCAGCTTAGCTAACTATGGCTACACCTTC

J gene: TRBJ2-7
clone size: -
V gene: TRBV19
D gene: TRBD2
CDR3 protein: CASSMDDIGGLAGERPYEQYF
CDR3 DNA: TGTGCCAGTAGTATGGACGATATAGGGGGACTAGCGGGAGAACGTCCCTACGAGCAGTACTTC

J gene: TRBJ1-1
clone size: -
V gene: TRBV29-1
D gene: -
CDR3 protein: CSVVGQMNTEAFF
CDR3 DNA: TGCAGCGTTGTAGGACAGATGAACACTGAAGCTTTCTTT

J gene: TRBJ2-5
clone size: -
V gene: TRBV5-1
D gene: -
CDR3 protein: CASSKLGMETQYF
CDR3 DNA: TGCGCCAGCAGCAAGCTAGGTATGGAGACCCAGTACTTC